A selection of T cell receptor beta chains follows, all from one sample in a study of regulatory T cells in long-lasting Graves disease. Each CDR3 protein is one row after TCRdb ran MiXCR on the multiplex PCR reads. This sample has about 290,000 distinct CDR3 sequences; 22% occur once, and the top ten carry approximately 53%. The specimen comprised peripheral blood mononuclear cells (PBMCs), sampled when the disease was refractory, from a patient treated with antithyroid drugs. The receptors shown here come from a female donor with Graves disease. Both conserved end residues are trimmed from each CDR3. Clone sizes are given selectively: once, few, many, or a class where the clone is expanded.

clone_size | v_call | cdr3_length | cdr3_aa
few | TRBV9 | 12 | ASSVGGREETQY
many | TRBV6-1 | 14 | AINAGAPYSNQPQH
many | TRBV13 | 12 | ASSLTTSRVEQY
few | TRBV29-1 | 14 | SVEDYRRDTTYEQY
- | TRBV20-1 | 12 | SASQPVGTYEQY
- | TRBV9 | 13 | ASSAFDWGNSPLH
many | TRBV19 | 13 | ASSMIRDGNEKLF
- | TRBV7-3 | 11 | ASSPVVGQPQH
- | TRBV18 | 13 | ASSPGQGAHNEQF
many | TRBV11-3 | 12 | ASSLRGSGETQY
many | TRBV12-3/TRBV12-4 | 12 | ASTMDRYTGELF
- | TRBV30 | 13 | AWSVLGSGANVLT
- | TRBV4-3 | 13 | ASSQRPEGGEKLF
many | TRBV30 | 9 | AWSVNTEAF
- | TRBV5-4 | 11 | ASSQRGLETQY
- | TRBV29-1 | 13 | SVVAARGYDNEQF
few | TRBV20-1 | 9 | SALTGGGYT
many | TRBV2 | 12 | ASSPGSVQETQY
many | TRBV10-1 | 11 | ASSESVNYGYT
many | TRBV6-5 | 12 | ASSSSAGGTEAF
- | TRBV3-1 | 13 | ASSQDLLRTGEQF
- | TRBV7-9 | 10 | ASSLVAEEAF
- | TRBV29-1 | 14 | SVVTPTSGVSNEQF
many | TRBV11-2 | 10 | ASSLNARKYT
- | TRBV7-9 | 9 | ASSFGREQY
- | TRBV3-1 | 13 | ASSHDRTSPYEQY
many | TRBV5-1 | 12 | ASSRDQNTGELF